The clone carrying this TCR beta chain came up once. The CDR3 is 15 amino acids. Germline-derived CDR1 and CDR2 are MGHDK and SYGVNS. Germline trimming cut 5 bases from V and 5 bases from J; bases unmatched to any gene: 9. Clones were sequenced by immunoSEQ multiplex PCR, and TCRdb holds only the in-frame ones, with some missing. The top ten hold about 3% of the sample, which has hundreds of thousands of clones, roughly 90% seen once. This record comes from a study of blood T cell repertoires in COVID-19. This sequence originates from a woman in her 50s who had recovered from COVID-19. This chain connects TRBV25-1 to TRBJ1-2, with 9 bases fitting TRBD1. The sample consisted of PBMCs or T cells enriched from blood (not recorded which). The CDR3 DNA follows: TGTGCCAGCAGTCCTACAGGGGGCGGAGGGTATGGCTACACCTTC. It specifies CASSPTGGGGYGYTF.